The 30 T cell receptor beta chains presented below share a single source sample, sequenced in a study of T cells in Graves' hyperthyroidism and ophthalmopathy. Using RNA transcripts as the source, TCR beta CDR3 regions were amplified. Primed by the HTBI set, a first-round RT-PCR was run on the TCR CDR3. TCRdb recomputed calls from the multiplex PCR reads with MiXCR, one row per CDR3 protein. Counted here are 300,000 to 400,000 distinct CDR3 sequences, under 15% occurring once; the ten biggest clones make up 9.2%. The sequenced sample consisted of blood. The receptor source for this set is a woman under 30 with Graves' hyperthyroidism.

The CDR3 DNA is TGCAGCGTTGAAGATAGTGGGACAGATGGCTACACCTTC. This gives the protein CSVEDSGTDGYTF. The V gene is TRBV29-1, the J gene TRBJ1-2, with 7 positions matching TRBD1. This CDR3 region has 13 residues. The ends lost 0 bases at V and 6 bases at J; junction bases unmatched: 4. Per the germline V gene, CDR1 is SQVTM and CDR2 is ANQGSEA. The full variable domain, with the rest looked up from reference TRBV29-1 and TRBJ1-2, is SAVISQKPSRDICQRGTSLTIQCQVDSQVTMMFWYRQQPGQSLTLIATANQGSEATYESGFVIDKFPISRPNLTFSTLTVSNMSPEDSSIYLCSVEDSGTDGYTFGSGTRLTVV.

J is TRBJ1-6 and V is TRBV20-1; TRBD1 is a possible D gene (6 bases). Germline V gene data show CDR1 as DFQATT and CDR2 as SNEGSKA (reference sequence). This CDR3 has 14 residues. The V end lost 3 bases, the J end lost 9 bases, and 15 bases lay between the germline ends. The CDR3 spells CSASIVGGGSPLHF. The CDR3 nucleotides are TGCAGTGCTAGTATAGTAGGGGGTGGTTCACCCCTCCACTTT.

This clonotype has ten or more counts. The J gene is TRBJ1-6, the V gene TRBV3-1; D is unclear. The CDR3 length is 13 residues. V lost 0 bases and J 7 bases, leaving 4 bases between the germline ends. The germline V gene encodes CDR1 LGHDT and CDR2 YNNKEL (reference sequence). The DNA of the CDR3 is TGTGCCAGCAGCCAAGATCGGAATTCACCCCTCCACTTT. Translating it yields CASSQDRNSPLHF.

This clonotype was recorded a few times. This chain joins TRBV28 and TRBJ2-5, with D hard to call. V lost 4 bases and J 1 base, leaving 7 bases between the germline ends. Germline V gives CDR1 MDHEN, CDR2 SYDVKM. This CDR3 is built from 13 residues. The CDR3 loop is CASSSHTQETQYF. The DNA of the CDR3 is TGTGCCAGCAGTTCACACACCCAAGAGACCCAGTACTTC.

This clonotype occurred many times. The chain joins TRBV5-1 to TRBJ1-1, with 8 positions matching TRBD1. With V trimmed by 0 bases and J by 4 bases, 8 bases remained unmatched. Germline V gene sequence: CDR1 SGHRS, CDR2 YFSETQ. This CDR3 region has 16 residues. The CDR3, as DNA: TGCGCCAGCAGCTTGGACAGGGGGAGGAAGAGCACTGAAGCTTTCTTT. This codes for CASSLDRGRKSTEAFF.

The table lists this clonotype with a few counts. The V and J genes are TRBV29-1 and TRBJ2-1, with TRBD2 as a possible D gene (5 bases). The CDR3 has 14 residues. Looked up from germline, CDR1 is SQVTM and CDR2 is ANQGSEA. The CDR3 sequence is CSSRGDLVYNEQFF. CDR3 nucleotide sequence: TGCAGTTCCCGGGGAGACTTAGTTTACAATGAGCAGTTCTTC.

This clonotype was seen ten or more times. The chain combines TRBV28 with TRBJ1-2; D gene unclear. Germline V lookup: CDR1 MDHEN, CDR2 SYDVKM. Trimming removed 5 bases at V and 9 bases at J, with 19 bases between. This CDR3 contains 14 residues. CDR3 amino acids: CASSKLSRGGSYTF. The CDR3 region has the DNA TGTGCCAGCAGTAAACTCTCCCGTGGAGGAAGCTACACCTTC.

This clonotype was counted at least ten times. This rearrangement joins TRBV30 to TRBJ1-1, with D tentatively TRBD1 (5 bases). Germline CDR1 is GTSNPN and CDR2 is SVGIG (reference sequence). The CDR3 extends over 12 amino acids. Trimming took 4 bases from V and 7 from J, leaving 13 bases between them. The CDR3 DNA is TGTGCCTGGATTCGCAGGGTGGGTGAAGCTTTCTTT. It yields the protein CAWIRRVGEAFF.

In its sample, this clonotype was seen many times. This chain connects TRBV27 to TRBJ2-1; possibly TRBD2 for D (7 bases). This CDR3 region has 15 residues. Germline assignment: CDR1 MNHEY and CDR2 SMNVEV (reference sequence). V was shortened by 8 bases and J by 9 bases, with 23 bases between the two germline ends. The CDR3 is CASSRGLAATGEQFF. CDR3 nucleotides: TGTGCCAGCTCCCGGGGGCTAGCGGCTACAGGTGAGCAGTTCTTC.

This clonotype showed up many times. The chain has TRBV3-1 and TRBJ1-5; D may be TRBD1 (5 bases). V was trimmed by 3 bases and J by 6 bases, leaving 12 bases between them. This CDR3 region has 14 residues. Looked up from germline, CDR1 is LGHDT and CDR2 is YNNKEL (reference sequence). CDR3 loop: CASSQGGVGQPQHF. The CDR3 coding sequence is TGTGCCAGCAGCCAGGGAGGGGTAGGTCAGCCCCAGCATTTT.

This clonotype was recorded many times. This sequence joins TRBV20-1 and TRBJ2-3; no firm D call. V was trimmed by 3 bases and J by 6 bases, leaving 10 bases between them. The germline CDR1 and CDR2 sequences are DFQATT and SNEGSKA (reference sequence). There are 12 residues in the CDR3. This chain's CDR3 is CSASKGRDTQYF. CDR3 nucleotides: TGCAGTGCTAGCAAGGGAAGGGATACGCAGTATTTT.

This clonotype was seen ten or more times. The chain combines TRBV6-5 with TRBJ1-5; D ambiguous. This CDR3 is built from 16 residues. The V and J ends lost 2 bases and 5 bases respectively, with 16 bases between them. Per germline, CDR1 MNHEY and CDR2 SVGAGI. In DNA, the CDR3 is TGTGCCAGCAGTTACATCGTGGCGGCTGAAGATCAGCCCCAGCATTTT. Translating gives CASSYIVAAEDQPQHF.

This clonotype was seen repeatedly, ten times or more. The chain is built from TRBV29-1 and TRBJ1-2; D not certain. Trimming took 4 bases from V and 6 from J, leaving 9 bases between them. This CDR3 contains 11 residues. In germline, CDR1 is SQVTM, CDR2 ANQGSEA. In DNA, the CDR3 is TGCAGCGTTGTTTCCGGGAATGGCTACACCTTC. It translates to CSVVSGNGYTF.

This clonotype was counted many times. The CDR3: CASSFRGLSEQYF. CDR3 nucleotide sequence: TGTGCCAGCAGCTTCCGGGGCCTCTCCGAGCAGTACTTC. This chain connects TRBV7-2 to TRBJ2-7; either TRBD1 or TRBD2 may fit D (5 bases each). The CDR3 runs to 13 residues. Trimming stripped 3 bases from V and 6 bases from J, with 12 bases between. Germline V CDR1 and CDR2: SGHTA, FQGNSA.

The chain employs TRBV7-2 and TRBJ2-3; perhaps D is TRBD1 or TRBD2 (5 bases each). CDR1 is SGHTA, CDR2 FQGNSA, per germline. The CDR3 totals 14 residues. Trimming removed 2 bases from V and 8 bases from J, with 14 bases in between. CDR3 in amino acids: CASSLILGTGTQYF. CDR3 in DNA: TGTGCCAGCAGCTTAATATTGGGGACGGGTACGCAGTATTTT. Based on the CDR3 plus reference TRBV7-2 and TRBJ2-3, the full variable domain is GAGVSQSPSNKVTEKGKDVELRCDPISGHTALYWYRQSLGQGLEFLIYFQGNSAPDKSGLPSDRFSAERTGGSVSTLTIQRTQQEDSAVYLCASSLILGTGTQYFGPGTRLTVL.

This clonotype was seen only a few times. The rearrangement uses TRBV19 and TRBJ1-2; 7 nucleotides align to TRBD1. Germline V lookup: CDR1 LNHDA, CDR2 SQIVND (reference sequence). The CDR3 is 14 residues long. The V and J ends lost 5 bases and 7 bases, in that order; junction bases with no gene match: 10. Written as DNA, the CDR3 is TGTGCCAGTAGTCCTGGGCAGGGGGTGAGTGGCTACACCTTC. Translated: CASSPGQGVSGYTF.

In this sample, this clonotype turned up many times. The chain recombines TRBV20-1 with TRBJ2-7; D remains unclear. In germline, CDR1 is DFQATT, CDR2 SNEGSKA (reference sequence). The V gene lost 2 bases and the J gene lost 7 bases, with 15 bases spanning the gap. The CDR3 is made up of 13 amino acids. The CDR3: CSARPTMRREQYF. CDR3 DNA sequence: TGCAGTGCTAGACCCACTATGCGAAGGGAGCAGTACTTC.

There are many counts of this clonotype. This chain connects TRBV5-1 to TRBJ2-3, with D perhaps matching TRBD1 (6 bases). The CDR3 runs 14 residues. V was cut by 1 base and J by 4 bases, with 10 bases left in between. Germline V CDR1 and CDR2: SGHRS, YFSETQ. CDR3: CASSLTGYADTQYF. CDR3 DNA: TGCGCCAGCAGCTTGACAGGGTATGCAGATACGCAGTATTTT.

The chain links TRBV3-1 to TRBJ2-1; 11 bases match TRBD1. Germline V CDR1 and CDR2: LGHDT, YNNKEL (reference sequence). The CDR3 spans 17 residues. V lost 2 bases and J lost 3; bases outside the gene matches: 6. This chain's CDR3 is CASSQWDRGDVYNEQFF. The CDR3 region has the DNA TGTGCCAGCAGCCAATGGGACAGGGGGGATGTCTACAATGAGCAGTTCTTC.

The table lists this clonotype with many counts. The chain is built from TRBV6-1 and TRBJ2-1, with TRBD2 matching 9 bases. J was trimmed by 2 bases and V by 4 bases; bases with no gene match: 6. The CDR3 totals 16 residues. Germline V gives CDR1 MNHNS, CDR2 SASEGT. The CDR3 sequence is CASSGLAGAPYNEQFF. DNA of the CDR3: TGTGCCAGCAGTGGTTTAGCGGGAGCCCCCTACAATGAGCAGTTCTTC.

This clonotype was detected many times. The chain employs TRBV28 and TRBJ2-3, with D hard to call. The CDR3 spans 11 residues. Trimming removed 7 bases from V and 11 bases from J, with 13 bases in between. Germline V CDR1 and CDR2: MDHEN, SYDVKM. CDR3 protein: CASKSTAGQYF. The CDR3 DNA follows: TGTGCCAGCAAGAGTACGGCAGGGCAGTATTTT. The variable domain in full, with the rest retrieved from reference TRBV28 and TRBJ2-3, is DVKVTQSSRYLVKRTGEKVFLECVQDMDHENMFWYRQDPGLGLRLIYFSYDVKMKEKGDIPEGYSVSREKKERFSLILESASTNQTSMYLCASKSTAGQYFGPGTRLTVL.

The chain couples TRBV10-1 to TRBJ2-1; 12 bases are shared with TRBD2. V shed 11 bases and J 0 bases; nucleotides not matched to a gene: 14. CDR1 is WNHNN, CDR2 SYGVQD, per germline (reference sequence). The CDR3 sequence is 18 residues long. The CDR3, as DNA: TGCGCCCGAGCCCCTAGCGGGGGGGCCCCCAGCTCCTACAATGAGCAGTTCTTC. Translation: CARAPSGGAPSSYNEQFF.

This clonotype was recorded many times. The chain is built from TRBV6-1 and TRBJ2-7; perhaps TRBD1 as D (5 bases). Trimming pared 0 bases from V and 2 bases from J, leaving 8 bases between. There are 14 residues in the CDR3. Per germline, CDR1 MNHNS and CDR2 SASEGT. The CDR3 coding sequence is TGTGCCAGCAGTGAAGCAGCCAGGGCCTACGAGCAGTACTTC. Protein product: CASSEAARAYEQYF.

This clonotype was observed at least ten times. The chain combines TRBV9 with TRBJ2-4; 9 nucleotides align to TRBD1. CDR3 length: 14 residues. The ends lost 3 bases at V and 7 bases at J; junction bases unmatched: 5. Germline assignment: CDR1 SGDLS and CDR2 YYNGEE. In DNA, the CDR3 is TGTGCCAGCAGCGCACAGGGGGCTGCCAACATTCAGTACTTC. It codes for CASSAQGAANIQYF.

This clonotype was found many times. The chain uses TRBV2 and TRBJ1-2, with a possible D match to TRBD1 (5 bases). V lost 8 bases, J lost 0 bases, and 10 bases lay in between. This CDR3 contains 13 residues. Germline CDR1 reads SNHLY; CDR2 reads FYNNEI. CDR3 nucleotide sequence: TGTGCCAGCTTTAGGACAACTAACTATGGCTACACCTTC. It is translated as CASFRTTNYGYTF.

This clonotype was observed many times. V usage is TRBV7-3 and J usage is TRBJ1-1; possible D gene TRBD1, 5 bases. The CDR3 consists of 13 residues. With 5 bases removed from V and 5 bases from J, the gap between germline ends came to 12 bases. Looked up from germline, CDR1 is SGHTA and CDR2 is FQGTGA. CDR3: CASSPIGGTEAFF. CDR3 DNA: TGTGCCAGCAGCCCCATCGGGGGTACTGAAGCTTTCTTT.

This clonotype was counted at least ten times. The rearrangement joins TRBV12-3 or TRBV12-4 to TRBJ2-1, with D possibly TRBD1 on 5 matching bases. This CDR3 has 13 amino acids. V dropped 7 bases and J dropped 7 bases, with 14 bases sitting between them. CDR3 nucleotides: TGTGCCAGCACCATTGCAGGGCTGAATGAGCAGTTCTTC. It encodes CASTIAGLNEQFF.

The V gene is TRBV19, the J gene TRBJ1-6, with a tentative D call TRBD1 (6 bases). The CDR3 runs to 13 residues. The germline CDR1 and CDR2 sequences are LNHDA and SQIVND (reference sequence). The germline V and J ends were trimmed by 8 bases and 10 bases, with 15 bases remaining between them. CDR3 in amino acids: CASSTGTGSPLHF. The CDR3 DNA sequence: TGTGCCAGTTCAACAGGGACGGGGTCACCCCTCCACTTT.

This clonotype was recorded at least ten times. The V gene is TRBV11-2, the J gene TRBJ2-7, with 7 nucleotides matching TRBD2. The germline V gene encodes CDR1 SGHAT and CDR2 FQNNGV. Unmatched junction bases numbered 6, after V lost 3 bases and J lost 4 bases. The CDR3 covers 14 residues. DNA of the CDR3: TGTGCCAGCAGCTTTCGGGGGGAAATGTACGAGCAGTACTTC. Translating gives CASSFRGEMYEQYF.

This clonotype was seen ten or more times. The chain recombines TRBV12-3 or TRBV12-4 with TRBJ1-2; D ambiguous. The CDR3 runs to 14 residues. V was shortened by 1 base and J by 6 bases, with 12 bases between the two germline ends. The CDR3 sequence: CASSLVARLDGYTF. The CDR3 coding sequence is TGTGCCAGCAGTTTAGTGGCGCGTTTAGATGGCTACACCTTC.